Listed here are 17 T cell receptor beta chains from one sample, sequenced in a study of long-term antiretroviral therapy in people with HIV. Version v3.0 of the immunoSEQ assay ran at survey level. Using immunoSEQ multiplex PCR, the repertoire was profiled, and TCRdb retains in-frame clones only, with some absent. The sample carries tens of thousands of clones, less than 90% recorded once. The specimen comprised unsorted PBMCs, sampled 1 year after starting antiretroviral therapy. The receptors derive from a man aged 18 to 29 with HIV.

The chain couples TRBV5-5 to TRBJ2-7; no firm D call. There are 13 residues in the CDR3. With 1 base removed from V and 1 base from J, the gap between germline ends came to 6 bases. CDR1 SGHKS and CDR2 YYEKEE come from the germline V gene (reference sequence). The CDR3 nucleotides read TGTGCCAGCAGCTTGATGGCATCCTACGAGCAGTACTTC. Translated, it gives CASSLMASYEQYF. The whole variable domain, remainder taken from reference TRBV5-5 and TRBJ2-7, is DAGVTQSPTHLIKTRGQQVTLRCSPISGHKSVSWYQQVLGQGPQFIFQYYEKEERGRGNFPDRFSARQFPNYSSELNVNALLLGDSALYLCASSLMASYEQYFGPGTRLTVT.

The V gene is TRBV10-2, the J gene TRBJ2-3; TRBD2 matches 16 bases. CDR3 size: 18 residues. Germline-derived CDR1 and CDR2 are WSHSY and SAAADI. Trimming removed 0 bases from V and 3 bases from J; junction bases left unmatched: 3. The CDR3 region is CASSESGLAGGPTDTQYF. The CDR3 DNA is TGCGCCAGCAGTGAGTCGGGACTAGCGGGGGGGCCGACAGATACGCAGTATTTT.

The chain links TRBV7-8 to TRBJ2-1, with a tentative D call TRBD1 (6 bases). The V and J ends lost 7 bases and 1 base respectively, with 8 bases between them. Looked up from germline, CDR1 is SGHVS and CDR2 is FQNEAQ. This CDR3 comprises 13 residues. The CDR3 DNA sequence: TGTGCCAGCACCCAGGGGTCCTACAATGAGCAGTTCTTC. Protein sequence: CASTQGSYNEQFF.

In DNA, the CDR3 is TGTGCCAGCAGCTTAGGTATCGGGTCACAACAGGACCGCTATGGCTACACCTTC. This gives the protein CASSLGIGSQQDRYGYTF. This sequence joins TRBV11-2 and TRBJ1-2, with D perhaps matching TRBD1 (5 bases). The V gene lost 1 base and the J gene lost 4 bases, with 22 bases spanning the gap. Per germline, CDR1 SGHAT and CDR2 FQNNGV. CDR3 length equals 18 residues.

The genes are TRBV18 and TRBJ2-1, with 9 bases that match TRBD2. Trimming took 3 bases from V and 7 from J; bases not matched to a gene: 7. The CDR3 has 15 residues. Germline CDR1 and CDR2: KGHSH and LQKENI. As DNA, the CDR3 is TGTGCCAGCTCACCTTTAGCGGGAGATATGAATGAGCAGTTCTTC. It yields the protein CASSPLAGDMNEQFF.

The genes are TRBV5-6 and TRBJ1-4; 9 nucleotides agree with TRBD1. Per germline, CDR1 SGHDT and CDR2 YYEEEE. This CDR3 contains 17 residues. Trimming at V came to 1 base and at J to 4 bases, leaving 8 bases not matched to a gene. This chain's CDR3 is CASSLRDRAWLNEKLFF. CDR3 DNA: TGTGCCAGCAGCTTGAGGGACAGGGCATGGCTTAATGAAAAACTGTTTTTT.

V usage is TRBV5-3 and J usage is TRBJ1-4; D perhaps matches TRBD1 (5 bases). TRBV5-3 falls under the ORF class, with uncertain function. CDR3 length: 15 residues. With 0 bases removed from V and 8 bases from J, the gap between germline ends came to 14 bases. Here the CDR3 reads CARSLAGPIREKLFF. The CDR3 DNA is TGTGCCAGAAGCTTGGCAGGGCCCATTAGGGAAAAACTGTTTTTT.

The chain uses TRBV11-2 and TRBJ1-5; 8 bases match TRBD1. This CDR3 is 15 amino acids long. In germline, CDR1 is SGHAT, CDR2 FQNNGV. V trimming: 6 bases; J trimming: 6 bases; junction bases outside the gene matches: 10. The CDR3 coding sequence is TGTGCCAGCAGTCCCGCGGGCAGGGGGCCTCAGCCCCAGCATTTT. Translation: CASSPAGRGPQPQHF.

The CDR3 sequence: CASSLEKGGNQPQHF. The CDR3 nucleotides are TGTGCCAGCAGCCTCGAAAAGGGGGGGAATCAGCCCCAGCATTTT. The chain recombines TRBV7-6 with TRBJ1-5, with D perhaps matching TRBD1 (6 bases). CDR3 length: 15 amino acids. Trimming removed 5 bases at V and 4 bases at J, with 15 bases between. The germline V gene has CDR1 SGHVS and CDR2 FNYEAQ.

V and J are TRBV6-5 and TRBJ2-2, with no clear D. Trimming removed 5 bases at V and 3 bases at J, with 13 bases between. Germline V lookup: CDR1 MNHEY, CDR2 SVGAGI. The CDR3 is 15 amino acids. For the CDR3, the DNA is TGTGCCAGCAGTCTCGAAGCAAGAGACACCGGGGAGCTGTTTTTT. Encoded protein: CASSLEARDTGELFF.

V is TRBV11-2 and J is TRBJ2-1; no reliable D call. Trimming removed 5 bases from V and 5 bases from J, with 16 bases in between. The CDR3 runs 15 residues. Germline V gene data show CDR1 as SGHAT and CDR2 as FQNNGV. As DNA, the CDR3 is TGTGCCAGCAGCGCCCGTATAGGCCCTAACAATGAGCAGTTCTTC. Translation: CASSARIGPNNEQFF.

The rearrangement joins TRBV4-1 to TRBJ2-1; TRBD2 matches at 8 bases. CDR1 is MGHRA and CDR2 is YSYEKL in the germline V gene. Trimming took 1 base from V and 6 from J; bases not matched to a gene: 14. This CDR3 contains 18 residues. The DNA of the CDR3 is TGCGCCAGCAGCCAAGTGCCGGGAGGGCCGCTCATTACCAATGAGCAGTTCTTC. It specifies CASSQVPGGPLITNEQFF.

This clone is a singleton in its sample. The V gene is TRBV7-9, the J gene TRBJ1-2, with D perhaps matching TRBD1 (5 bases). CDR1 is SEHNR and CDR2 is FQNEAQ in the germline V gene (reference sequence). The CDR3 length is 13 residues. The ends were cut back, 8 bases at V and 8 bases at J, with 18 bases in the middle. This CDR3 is CASEGPGSRGYTF. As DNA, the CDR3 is TGTGCCAGCGAAGGGCCAGGGAGCCGCGGCTACACCTTC.

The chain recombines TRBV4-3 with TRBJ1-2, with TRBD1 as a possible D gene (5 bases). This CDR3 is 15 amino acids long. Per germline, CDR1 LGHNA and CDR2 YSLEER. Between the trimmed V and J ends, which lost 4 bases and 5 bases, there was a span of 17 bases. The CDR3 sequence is CASSPGQLQGYGYTF. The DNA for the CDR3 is TGCGCCAGCAGCCCGGGGCAGCTTCAAGGGTATGGCTACACCTTC.

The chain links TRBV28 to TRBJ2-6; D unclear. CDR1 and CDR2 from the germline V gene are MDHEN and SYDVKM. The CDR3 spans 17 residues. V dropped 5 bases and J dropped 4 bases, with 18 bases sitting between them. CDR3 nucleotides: TGTGCCAGCAGTACATACTACCAGCCCCGGGGGGCCAACGTCCTGACTTTC. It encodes CASSTYYQPRGANVLTF.

The DNA for the CDR3 is TGTGCCAGCAGCCCCCGACAGGACTATGGCTACACCTTC. Its protein product is CASSPRQDYGYTF. The rearrangement uses TRBV9 and TRBJ1-2; D may be TRBD1 (6 bases). The CDR3 has 13 residues. V was pared by 4 bases and J by 3 bases, with 10 bases between. The germline V gene has CDR1 SGDLS and CDR2 YYNGEE.

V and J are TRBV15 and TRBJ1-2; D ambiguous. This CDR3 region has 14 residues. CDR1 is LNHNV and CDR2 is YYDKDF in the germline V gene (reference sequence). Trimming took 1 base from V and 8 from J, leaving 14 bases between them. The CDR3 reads CATSRVEAGAGYTF. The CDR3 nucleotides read TGTGCCACCAGCAGAGTGGAGGCAGGTGCGGGCTACACCTTC.